What follows are 14 T cell receptor beta chains derived from one specimen sequenced in a study of tumor T cells in aggressive B-cell lymphoma (TCRdb year 2017). Receptors were amplified or captured by the immunoSEQ multiplex PCR assay. TCRdb re-hosts the immuneACCESS table, in-frame sequences only. Its copies lack some clones; in the studies checked, an unresolved V gene accounts for under half of them, and the cause for the rest is not known. The sample table records around 11,000 clones; 89% of these occur just once. The top ten hold roughly 2% of the sample. The sequenced sample was tumor tissue. The origin of the receptors is an adult with diffuse large B cell lymphoma.

This clone has a single count. Other nucleotide sequences in the sample specify the same CDR3. This chain uses TRBV27 with TRBJ2-1; unclear D gene. The V gene's germline CDR1 is MNHEY and CDR2 SMNVEV (reference sequence). The V gene lost 4 bases and the J gene lost 5 bases, with 9 bases spanning the gap. CDR3 length: 13 residues. This chain's CDR3 is CASSSSVNNEQFF. DNA for the CDR3: TGTGCCAGCAGTTCCAGTGTCAACAATGAGCAGTTCTTC.

The chain carries TRBV5-1 and TRBJ2-5, with TRBD2 matching 12 bases. J gave up 5 bases and V 7 bases, and 9 bases lay outside the gene matches. The CDR3 loop spans 15 amino acids. The V gene's germline CDR1 is SGHRS and CDR2 YFSETQ. The CDR3 bases are TGCGCCAGCTGCCCGGGACTAGCGGGCGGTGAGACCCAGTACTTC. Translating it yields CASCPGLAGGETQYF.

The rearrangement joins TRBV5-1 to TRBJ2-7; D perhaps matches TRBD1 (6 bases). This CDR3 is 15 amino acids long. Germline-derived CDR1 and CDR2 are SGHRS and YFSETQ. V lost 0 bases, J lost 5 bases, and 15 bases lay in between. CDR3 in amino acids: CASSLAAGVSHEQYF. In nucleotides, the CDR3 is TGCGCCAGCAGCTTGGCGGCAGGGGTTTCCCACGAGCAGTACTTC. The whole variable domain, filled in from reference TRBV5-1 and TRBJ2-7, reads KAGVTQTPRYLIKTRGQQVTLSCSPISGHRSVSWYQQTPGQGLQFLFEYFSETQRNKGNFPGRFSGRQFSNSRSEMNVSTLELGDSALYLCASSLAAGVSHEQYFGPGTRLTVT.

The chain is built from TRBV28 and TRBJ2-1; 7 nucleotides align to TRBD2. CDR1 is MDHEN and CDR2 is SYDVKM in the germline V gene. CDR3 length: 15 residues. Germline trimming cut 4 bases from V and 2 bases from J; bases unmatched to any gene: 5. CDR3 nucleotide sequence: TGTGCCAGCAGTTCCAGGACTAGTACCTACAATGAGCAGTTCTTC. As protein: CASSSRTSTYNEQFF. The full variable domain, its missing parts supplied by reference TRBV28 and TRBJ2-1, is DVKVTQSSRYLVKRTGEKVFLECVQDMDHENMFWYRQDPGLGLRLIYFSYDVKMKEKGDIPEGYSVSREKKERFSLILESASTNQTSMYLCASSSRTSTYNEQFFGPGTRLTVL.

The genes are TRBV30 and TRBJ2-7; 7 bases match TRBD1. The length of the CDR3 is 19 residues. Unmatched junction bases numbered 19, after V lost 2 bases and J lost 0 bases. Germline CDR1 and CDR2: GTSNPN and SVGIG (reference sequence). CDR3 protein: CAWSKPPGTAALASYEQYF. In DNA, the CDR3 is TGTGCCTGGAGTAAACCCCCGGGGACAGCCGCCCTCGCCTCCTACGAGCAGTACTTC.

V and J are TRBV2 and TRBJ2-7, with D possibly TRBD1 on 6 matching bases. Germline loops: CDR1 SNHLY, CDR2 FYNNEI. V was cut by 6 bases and J by 2 bases, with 8 bases left in between. This CDR3 is 12 amino acids long. CDR3 nucleotide sequence: TGTGCCAGCAGGGCAGGGGCCTACGAGCAGTACTTC. Residues: CASRAGAYEQYF.

CDR3 residues: CASSLRGLGRRTSTDTQYF. CDR3 nucleotides: TGTGCCAGCAGTTTAAGGGGCCTGGGTAGGCGCACTAGCACAGATACGCAGTATTTT. The J gene is TRBJ2-3, the V gene TRBV28; TRBD1 might be the D (5 bases). Germline assignment: CDR1 MDHEN and CDR2 SYDVKM. The CDR3 runs to 19 residues. Trimming removed 2 bases from V and 0 bases from J, with 21 bases in between.

The chain couples TRBV10-3 to TRBJ2-2; 10 bases map to TRBD2. J gave up 4 bases and V 10 bases, and 6 bases lay outside the gene matches. Germline-derived CDR1 and CDR2 are ENHRY and SYGVKD. CDR3 size: 14 residues. DNA for the CDR3: TGTGCCAGCCAAGCGGGGGGGAGCACCGGGGAGCTGTTTTTT. This encodes CASQAGGSTGELFF.

This sequence joins TRBV6-6 and TRBJ2-1; 11 bases map to TRBD2. The length of the CDR3 is 16 residues. The J segment lost 10 bases and the V segment lost 7 bases, leaving 15 bases of the junction unmatched. Per the germline V gene, CDR1 is MNHNY and CDR2 is SVGAGI (reference sequence). The CDR3 bases are TGTGCCAGCACCGTCCAGGCCGGGACTAGCGGCCTAGAGCAGTTCTTC. Translated: CASTVQAGTSGLEQFF.

V gene TRBV28 combines with J gene TRBJ2-7, with 11 nucleotides matching TRBD2. From germline, CDR1 is MDHEN and CDR2 SYDVKM. V shed 7 bases, J shed 1 base, and the junction held 12 bases outside the gene matches. The CDR3 consists of 17 residues. In DNA, the CDR3 is TGTGCCAGCAAAAGGGTAGCGGGAGGGCCTGGTTCCTACGAGCAGTACTTC. Amino acids: CASKRVAGGPGSYEQYF.

V and J are TRBV29-1 and TRBJ1-3; the D is unclear. The V end was cut by 7 bases, the J end by 0 bases, with 10 bases between. This CDR3 is built from 13 residues. The germline V gene has CDR1 SQVTM and CDR2 ANQGSEA. Here the CDR3 DNA reads TGCAGCGCCCGTTGGAGCTCTGGAAACACCATATATTTT. Translated, it gives CSARWSSGNTIYF. Together with reference TRBV29-1 and TRBJ1-3, the CDR3 gives the full variable domain: SAVISQKPSRDICQRGTSLTIQCQVDSQVTMMFWYRQQPGQSLTLIATANQGSEATYESGFVIDKFPISRPNLTFSTLTVSNMSPEDSSIYLCSARWSSGNTIYFGEGSWLTVV.

This clone appeared a single time. The chain employs TRBV6-6 and TRBJ2-7; TRBD2 matches at 7 bases. Germline V lookup: CDR1 MNHNY, CDR2 SVGAGI (reference sequence). J gave up 0 bases and V 10 bases, and 6 bases lay outside the gene matches. The CDR3 is 13 residues long. As DNA, the CDR3 is TGTGCCACCACCGGGACTAACTCCTACGAGCAGTACTTC. As protein: CATTGTNSYEQYF.

The chain uses TRBV30 and TRBJ2-7, with 7 bases matching TRBD2. The CDR3 is 12 amino acids. V was clipped by 5 bases and J by 5 bases; unmatched bases: 6. CDR1 and CDR2 from the germline V gene are GTSNPN and SVGIG (reference sequence). The CDR3, as DNA: TGTGCCTGGGACGAGGCGGGGGACGAGCAGTACTTC. Amino acid sequence: CAWDEAGDEQYF.

The chain recombines TRBV6-5 with TRBJ1-5; TRBD1 is a possible D gene (5 bases). There are 13 residues in the CDR3. Germline lookup yields CDR1 MNHEY and CDR2 SVGAGI. V dropped 6 bases and J dropped 4 bases, with 10 bases sitting between them. For the CDR3, the DNA is TGTGCCAGCAGCACGACAGTTAATCAGCCCCAGCATTTT. It specifies CASSTTVNQPQHF.